A selection of T cell receptor beta chains follows, all from one sample in a study of cytomegalovirus exposure and HLA in healthy donors. Only in-frame clones appear in the TCRdb table, and some are missing; sequencing was by immunoSEQ multiplex PCR. Of about 120,000 clones in the sample, approximately 88% were seen once. Sequenced sample: PBMCs. Receptors were obtained from a woman between 18 and 29 years old in good health and CMV-seropositive. Each CDR3 is given with its conserved first and last residue. A D gene is named only where the DNA matches it firmly. Some rows mark clone size as missing; the rest say once, few, many or name a class of expanded clone.

TRBJ2-1	TRBD2	.	TRBV4-3	TGCGCCAGCAGCCAAGTGACCAGCGGGAGGACCTACAGAGGGGAGCAGTTCTTC	CASSQVTSGRTYRGEQFF
TRBJ2-5	.	.	TRBV30	TGTGCCTCTCAGCGGGGTAGGGGGGAGACCCAGTACTTC	CASQRGRGETQYF
TRBJ1-5	.	.	TRBV5-6	TGTGCCAGCAGCTTGGGCCCCCCGGGGGGGGCGCGTAGCAATCAGCCCCAGCATTTT	CASSLGPPGGARSNQPQHF
TRBJ1-2	.	.	TRBV29-1	TGCAGCGTTGATCGCAGGGGCTATGGCTACACCTTC	CSVDRRGYGYTF
TRBJ2-7	TRBD2	.	TRBV29-1	TGCAGCGTAGCCGGGACTAGCGGTATCTACGAGCAGTACTTC	CSVAGTSGIYEQYF
TRBJ2-5	.	once	TRBV9	TGTGCCAGCAGCGTTAGCGGTGGGTTCCAAGAGACCCAGTACTTC	CASSVSGGFQETQYF
TRBJ2-1	TRBD2	.	TRBV18	TGTGCCAGCTCGCAAAATCCTAGCGGGAGGGCCCTTGAGCAGTTCTTC	CASSQNPSGRALEQFF
TRBJ2-1	.	.	TRBV29-1	TGCAGCGTTGAAGATCCCGGGACGGGGGAGTTCTTC	CSVEDPGTGEFF
TRBJ1-1	.	.	TRBV7-9	TGTGCCAGCAGCCGGGGAGCTGAAGCTTTCTTT	CASSRGAEAFF
TRBJ1-4	.	.	TRBV25-1	TGTGCCAGCACCCTCCGAGGGGAGGGGGGTGAAAAACTGTTTTTT	CASTLRGEGGEKLFF
TRBJ1-2	TRBD1	.	TRBV19	TGTGCCAGTAGTACGGACAGGAGAAGCTATGGCTACACCTTC	CASSTDRRSYGYTF
TRBJ1-5	TRBD1	.	TRBV5-1	TGCGCCAGCAGCTTGACAGGGGGGGAAAATCAGCCCCAGCATTTT	CASSLTGGENQPQHF
TRBJ1-2	TRBD1	.	TRBV11-1	TGTGCCAGCAGCCAGGGACAGTTCTATGGCTACACCTTC	CASSQGQFYGYTF
TRBJ1-4	TRBD1	once	TRBV2	TGTGCCAGCAGTGAGGAGACAGGGGTTACGGTCAAACTGTTTTTT	CASSEETGVTVKLFF
TRBJ1-1	.	.	TRBV5-4	TGTGCCAGCAGCTACTCAGGCTCTGAAGCTTTCTTT	CASSYSGSEAFF
TRBJ2-1	TRBD1	.	TRBV29-1	TGCAGCGTAGTCCGGGACAGGGGTACAGGTGAGCAGTTCTTC	CSVVRDRGTGEQFF
TRBJ2-2	TRBD1	.	TRBV7-3	TGTGCCAGCAGCTTAGCAGGGGGCTATGGCGGGGAGCTGTTTTTT	CASSLAGGYGGELFF
TRBJ1-5	.	.	TRBV2	TGTGCCAGCAGCGGGACACCGCCTAATCGGCCCCAGCATTTT	CASSGTPPNRPQHF
TRBJ1-2	TRBD1	.	TRBV9	TGTGCCAGCAGCGGGGGACAGGGGGCTACCTATGGCTACACCTTC	CASSGGQGATYGYTF
TRBJ1-5	TRBD1	.	TRBV15	TGTGCCACCAGCAGGGACAGGGGTAGCAATCAGCCCCAGCATTTT	CATSRDRGSNQPQHF
TRBJ1-2	.	.	TRBV5-5	TGTGCCAGCAGACACCGGACAAGCCCTAACTATGGCTACACCTTC	CASRHRTSPNYGYTF
TRBJ2-2	TRBD1	.	TRBV11-2	TGTGCCAGCAGCAAAGGGACAGAATCGAACACCGGGGAGCTGTTTTTT	CASSKGTESNTGELFF
TRBJ2-7	TRBD1	.	TRBV19	TGTGCCAACCGATACAGGGGAATCAAGGAGCAGTACTTC	CANRYRGIKEQYF
TRBJ2-1	TRBD1	.	TRBV18	TGTGCCAGCTCACCAAGGACAGGGGATAAATACAATGAGCAGTTCTTC	CASSPRTGDKYNEQFF
TRBJ2-7	TRBD1	.	TRBV4-3	TGCGCCAGCAGCCAAGGCCCTGACAGGGGGCGAGAGCAGTACTTC	CASSQGPDRGREQYF
TRBJ1-2	.	.	TRBV28	TGTGCCAGCAGTCCCCACCGGCCAGGGTTGGGAGGCTACACCTTC	CASSPHRPGLGGYTF
TRBJ2-7	.	.	TRBV2	TGTGCCAGCAGCTTCCTCCGGGACAACCGCTACGAGCAGTACTTC	CASSFLRDNRYEQYF
TRBJ2-2	TRBD1	.	TRBV30	TGTGCCGGACCCCCTCGGGACAGCACCGGGGAGCTGTTTTTT	CAGPPRDSTGELFF
TRBJ1-5	TRBD1	.	TRBV6-1	TGTGCCAGCAGTGAGAACAGGGGAAATCAGCCCCAGCATTTT	CASSENRGNQPQHF
TRBJ2-6	TRBD1	.	TRBV18	TGTGCCAGCTCACACATCGCCGGGACAGGGAGGTCTGGGGCCAACGTCCTGACTTTC	CASSHIAGTGRSGANVLTF
TRBJ1-1	.	.	TRBV2	TGTGCCAGCAGTCTCAGGGGACGGAACACTGAAGCTTTCTTT	CASSLRGRNTEAFF
TRBJ1-1	.	.	TRBV28	TGTGCCAGCAGTTTGAACTGGAGCCACCTACTGAACACTGAAGCTTTCTTT	CASSLNWSHLLNTEAFF
TRBJ2-1	TRBD2	many	TRBV2	TGTGCCAGCAGTGAGTTTCGACTAGCGGGCAACAATGAGCAGTTCTTC	CASSEFRLAGNNEQFF
TRBJ2-7	.	.	TRBV28	TGTGCCAGCAGTACCCGGGACGAGCAGTACTTC	CASSTRDEQYF
TRBJ1-5	TRBD1	.	TRBV19	TGTGCCAGTCGATTACAGGGGATTAGCAATCAGCCCCAGCATTTT	CASRLQGISNQPQHF
TRBJ2-5	.	.	TRBV29-1	TGCAGCGTGGGGCGGGGTGGGGGTTTCGAGACCCAGTACTTC	CSVGRGGGFETQYF
TRBJ1-2	.	.	TRBV7-2	TGTGCCAGCAGCAGGGTCCCAGGGGGCTACACCTTC	CASSRVPGGYTF
TRBJ1-1	.	.	TRBV29-1	TGCAGCGTTGAACTACAGATCTCGAACACTGAAGCTTTCTTT	CSVELQISNTEAFF
TRBJ2-3	TRBD2	.	TRBV4-1	TGCGCCAGCAGCCAAGTGGGGACTAGCGGGAGACATACGCAGTATTTT	CASSQVGTSGRHTQYF
TRBJ2-1	.	.	TRBV6-1	TGTGCCAGCGCGCTAGCCTACAATGAGCAGTTCTTC	CASALAYNEQFF
TRBJ1-1	TRBD1	once	TRBV27	TGTGCCAGCAGTTTAGGTACTACAGGGGGTGGACCTGAAGCTTTCTTT	CASSLGTTGGGPEAFF
TRBJ1-5	.	few	TRBV19	TGTGCCAGTCAAGTAACGGGAGGGGGCAATCAGCCCCAGCATTTT	CASQVTGGGNQPQHF
TRBJ1-2	.	.	TRBV5-1	TGCGCCAGTTCTCCGGGGGAAAACTATGGCTACACCTTC	CASSPGENYGYTF
TRBJ2-7	.	.	TRBV5-6	TGTGCCAGCAGCCCGTGGGGCTCCGAGCAGTACTTC	CASSPWGSEQYF
TRBJ1-1	.	.	TRBV4-3	TGCGCCAGCAGCCAAGATCTTAACGGTAACACTGAAGCTTTCTTT	CASSQDLNGNTEAFF
TRBJ2-2	.	.	TRBV7-8	TGTGCCAGCAGCCCCTCCAGGCTTCTCACCGGGGAGCTGTTTTTT	CASSPSRLLTGELFF
TRBJ1-2	.	.	TRBV4-3	TGCGCCAGCAGCCAAGATCAACGGAGCAGCTATGGCTACACCTTC	CASSQDQRSSYGYTF
TRBJ2-7	TRBD2	.	TRBV5-4	TGTGCCAGCAGCTTGGGCGCGGGGGGGCTCGACGAGCAGTACTTC	CASSLGAGGLDEQYF